Listed below are T cell receptor beta chains from one sample, sequenced in a study of blood T cell repertoires in COVID-19. Produced via immunoSEQ multiplex PCR; TCRdb's table is partial and in-frame only. The table includes tens of thousands of clones, around 74% detected once. Sequenced input: peripheral blood. These TCRs come from a human donor in a cohort sampled during active COVID-19. Each CDR3 is given with its conserved first and last residue. D genes are given only for firm matches. Size is stated for part of the rows, as once, few or many counts, or as a class when the clone is expanded.

D: NA; size: NA; V: TRBV5-1; J: TRBJ2-7; CDR3: CASSFVQTEYSYEQYF; DNA: TGCGCCAGCAGCTTCGTACAGACCGAATACTCCTACGAGCAGTACTTC
D: TRBD1; size: NA; V: TRBV2; J: TRBJ2-7; CDR3: CASSRQGARLSEQYF; DNA: TGTGCCAGCAGTCGACAGGGGGCTCGACTTAGCGAGCAGTACTTC
D: NA; size: NA; V: TRBV28; J: TRBJ1-5; CDR3: CASSLYGDQPQHF; DNA: TGTGCCAGCAGTTTATACGGAGATCAGCCCCAGCATTTT
D: NA; size: NA; V: TRBV11-2; J: TRBJ1-1; CDR3: CASSPPRGRNTEAFF; DNA: TGTGCCAGCAGCCCCCCGCGGGGGCGGAACACTGAAGCTTTCTTT
D: NA; size: NA; V: TRBV27; J: TRBJ2-2; CDR3: CASSADFTRGELFF; DNA: TGTGCCAGCAGTGCCGATTTTACGCGCGGGGAGCTGTTTTTT
D: NA; size: NA; V: TRBV11-2; J: TRBJ1-1; CDR3: CASSGGGSNTEAFF; DNA: TGTGCCAGCAGCGGGGGAGGGAGTAACACTGAAGCTTTCTTT
D: TRBD2; size: NA; V: TRBV5-6; J: TRBJ2-7; CDR3: CASSLSGGYEQYF; DNA: TGTGCCAGCAGCTTGAGCGGGGGCTACGAGCAGTACTTC
D: TRBD1; size: once; V: TRBV7-9; J: TRBJ1-4; CDR3: CASSSPGTVDEKLFF; DNA: TGTGCCAGCAGCTCCCCCGGGACAGTGGATGAAAAACTGTTTTTT
D: TRBD1; size: NA; V: TRBV9; J: TRBJ2-7; CDR3: CASSVTGQGGDEQYF; DNA: TGTGCCAGCAGCGTAACCGGACAGGGCGGGGACGAGCAGTACTTC
D: TRBD1; size: NA; V: TRBV5-1; J: TRBJ1-5; CDR3: CASSDGQGDNQPQHF; DNA: TGCGCCAGCAGCGACGGACAGGGAGACAATCAGCCCCAGCATTTT
D: NA; size: few; V: TRBV11-2; J: TRBJ1-1; CDR3: CASSLVRGRTEAFF; DNA: TGTGCCAGCAGCTTAGTCCGCGGGAGGACTGAAGCTTTCTTT
D: NA; size: NA; V: TRBV19; J: TRBJ1-4; CDR3: CASNRIRGEKLFF; DNA: TGTGCCAGTAACCGAATCCGGGGTGAAAAACTGTTTTTT
D: TRBD1; size: medium-sized; V: TRBV5-1; J: TRBJ2-1; CDR3: CASSLGGQGNEQFF; DNA: TGCGCCAGCAGCTTGGGTGGACAGGGCAATGAGCAGTTCTTC
D: NA; size: NA; V: TRBV20-1; J: TRBJ2-5; CDR3: CSAIRWETQYF; DNA: TGCAGTGCTATCAGGTGGGAGACCCAGTACTTC
D: NA; size: few; V: TRBV19; J: TRBJ2-7; CDR3: CASSPGVAHYEQYF; DNA: TGTGCCAGTAGTCCCGGGGTCGCACACTACGAGCAGTACTTC
D: NA; size: NA; V: TRBV5-8; J: TRBJ2-5; CDR3: CASSLGQHQETQYF; DNA: TGTGCCAGCAGCTTGGGACAACATCAAGAGACCCAGTACTTC
D: NA; size: once; V: TRBV18; J: TRBJ2-7; CDR3: CASSPPSRGSGNEQYF; DNA: TGTGCCAGCTCACCACCGTCCAGGGGAAGTGGGAACGAGCAGTACTTC
D: NA; size: few; V: TRBV21-1; J: TRBJ1-2; CDR3: CASSKVQFVVNYGYTF; DNA: TGTGCCAGCAGCAAAGTCCAGTTCGTGGTTAACTATGGCTACACCTTC
D: TRBD1; size: NA; V: TRBV9; J: TRBJ1-2; CDR3: CASSHDRVYGYTF; DNA: TGTGCCAGCAGCCATGACAGGGTCTATGGCTACACCTTC
D: TRBD1; size: NA; V: TRBV27; J: TRBJ2-6; CDR3: CASSLSPPGTGGAGANVLTF; DNA: TGTGCCAGCAGTTTATCGCCCCCCGGGACAGGGGGCGCTGGGGCCAACGTCCTGACTTTC
D: TRBD1; size: NA; V: TRBV7-8; J: TRBJ1-4; CDR3: CASSLAERGQREKLFF; DNA: TGTGCCAGCAGCTTAGCGGAAAGGGGGCAGCGGGAAAAACTGTTTTTT
D: NA; size: NA; V: TRBV28; J: TRBJ1-2; CDR3: CASSGGDTLGPNYGYTF; DNA: TGTGCCAGCAGTGGGGGGGACACCCTTGGCCCTAACTATGGCTACACCTTC
D: TRBD1; size: NA; V: TRBV9; J: TRBJ1-2; CDR3: CASSVGTGDGSGYTF; DNA: TGTGCCAGCAGCGTAGGGACAGGGGATGGCAGTGGCTACACCTTC
D: TRBD2; size: NA; V: TRBV5-1; J: TRBJ2-7; CDR3: CASSLEFRTSGGEQYF; DNA: TGCGCCAGCAGCTTGGAATTCCGGACTAGCGGGGGCGAGCAGTACTTC
D: TRBD1; size: NA; V: TRBV6-5; J: TRBJ2-7; CDR3: CASSSGTGHYEQYF; DNA: TGTGCCAGCAGTTCCGGGACAGGGCACTACGAGCAGTACTTC
D: NA; size: NA; V: TRBV11-3; J: TRBJ2-2; CDR3: CASSPGTSNTGELFF; DNA: TGTGCCAGCAGCCCCGGGACTTCGAACACCGGGGAGCTGTTTTTT